This passage covers 3 T cell receptor beta chains from one sample sequenced in a study of T cells in Graves' hyperthyroidism and ophthalmopathy. TCR beta CDR3 regions were amplified from RNA. Initially, a first-round RT-PCR of the TCR CDR3 employed the HTBI primer set. MiXCR was run by TCRdb on the multiplex PCR reads, yielding one entry per CDR3 protein. Of roughly 660,000 distinct CDR3 sequences in the sample, around a sixth were seen once. Specimen: blood. Receptor source: a man aged 45-60 years with Graves' hyperthyroidism.

Concerning this clonotype itself: With a much larger clone just one base away, this may be a read error. The genes are TRBV6-9 and TRBJ2-2; D assignment may be TRBD1 or TRBD2 (5 bases each). The CDR3 length is 14 residues. Germline loops: CDR1 MNHGY, CDR2 SVAAGI. The CDR3 bases are TGTGCCAGCAGTTACAGCTCGGACACCGGGAAGCTGTTTTTT. It codes for CASSYSSDTGKLFF.

This clonotype has a count of ten or more. V is TRBV2 and J is TRBJ1-1; 7 nucleotides match TRBD1. CDR3 length equals 14 residues. Per the germline V gene, CDR1 is SNHLY and CDR2 is FYNNEI. Germline trimming cut 6 bases from V and 8 bases from J; bases unmatched to any gene: 12. The DNA for the CDR3 is TGTGCCAGCAGGACGTCCGGGACAGCTTCCGAAGCTTTCTTT. It is translated as CASRTSGTASEAFF.

The table lists this clonotype with many counts. The chain is built from TRBV9 and TRBJ2-6; no clear D gene. Germline assignment: CDR1 SGDLS and CDR2 YYNGEE. V was pared by 7 bases and J by 3 bases, with 11 bases between. The CDR3 consists of 14 residues. This CDR3 is CASSTSFGANVLTF. The CDR3 region has the DNA TGTGCCAGCTCTACATCTTTTGGGGCCAACGTCCTGACTTTC.